This T cell receptor beta chain was profiled in a study of blood T cell repertoires in COVID-19. For the study at large: Acute-phase and convalescent COVID-19 samples originated in the United States, Italy and Spain.

Clones were sequenced by immunoSEQ multiplex PCR, and TCRdb holds only the in-frame ones, with some missing. Of 200,000 to 250,000 clones in the sample, about nine tenths are singletons; the top ten hold around 3.5%. Researchers sorted participants into cohorts using their self-reported clinical history. Material: PBMCs or T cells enriched from blood (not recorded which). This receptor was taken from a woman aged 40-49 years with acute COVID-19.

The CDR3 nucleotides read TGTGCCAGCAGTATAACAGGGAGTAATGAAAAACTGTTTTTT. Residues: CASSITGSNEKLFF. The chain has TRBV6-6 and TRBJ1-4, with D possibly matching TRBD1 (6 bases). Looked up from germline, CDR1 is MNHNY and CDR2 is SVGAGI (reference sequence). This CDR3 comprises 14 residues. V was pared by 5 bases and J by 4 bases, with 11 bases between.